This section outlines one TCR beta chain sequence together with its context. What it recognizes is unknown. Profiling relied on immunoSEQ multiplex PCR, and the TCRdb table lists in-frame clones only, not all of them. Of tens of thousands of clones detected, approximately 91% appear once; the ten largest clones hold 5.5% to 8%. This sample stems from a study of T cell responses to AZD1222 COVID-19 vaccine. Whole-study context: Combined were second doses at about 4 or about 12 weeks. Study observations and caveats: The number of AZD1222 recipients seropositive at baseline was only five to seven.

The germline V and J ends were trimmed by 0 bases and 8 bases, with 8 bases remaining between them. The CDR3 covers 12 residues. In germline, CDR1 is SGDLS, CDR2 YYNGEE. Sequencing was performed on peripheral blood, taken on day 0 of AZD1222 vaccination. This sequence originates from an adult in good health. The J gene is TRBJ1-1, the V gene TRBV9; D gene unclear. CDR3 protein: CASSVDGIEAFF. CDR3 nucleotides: TGTGCCAGCAGCGTAGACGGGATAGAAGCTTTCTTT.